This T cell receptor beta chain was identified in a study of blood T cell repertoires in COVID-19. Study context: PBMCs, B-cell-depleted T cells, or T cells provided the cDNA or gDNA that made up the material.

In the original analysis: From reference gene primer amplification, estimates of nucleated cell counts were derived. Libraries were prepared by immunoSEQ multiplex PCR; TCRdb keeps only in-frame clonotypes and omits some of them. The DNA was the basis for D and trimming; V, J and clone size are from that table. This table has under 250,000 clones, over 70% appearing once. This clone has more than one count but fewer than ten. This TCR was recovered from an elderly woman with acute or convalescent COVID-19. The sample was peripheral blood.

The CDR3 DNA reads TGTGCCAGTAGGTGGCAGGGGTATGGCTATGGCTACACCTTC. Translated: CASRWQGYGYGYTF. This chain connects TRBV19 to TRBJ1-2, with D tentatively TRBD1 (6 bases). The CDR3 extends over 14 amino acids. The ends were cut back, 6 bases at V and 4 bases at J, with 15 bases in the middle. The V gene's germline CDR1 is LNHDA and CDR2 SQIVND (reference sequence). The variable domain in full, with the rest retrieved from reference TRBV19 and TRBJ1-2, is DGGITQSPKYLFRKEGQNVTLSCEQNLNHDAMYWYRQDPGQGLRLIYYSQIVNDFQKGDIAEGYSVSREKKESFPLTVTSAQKNPTAFYLCASRWQGYGYGYTFGSGTRLTVV.